This T cell receptor (beta chain) was obtained from a study of T cell changes during pregnancy in multiple sclerosis. Germline CDR1 MDHEN, CDR2 SYDVKM. The V and J ends lost 6 bases and 5 bases, in that order; junction bases with no gene match: 3. The CDR3 totals 13 residues. Sequencing used immunoSEQ multiplex PCR; TCRdb keeps in-frame clones, though not all of them. The sample has approximately 90,000 clones; 75% to 95% are singletons. The clonotype comes from a female donor with multiple sclerosis, enrolled in a pregnancy study. This rearrangement joins TRBV28 to TRBJ2-7; TRBD2 aligns across 11 bases. Specimen: peripheral blood, collected before pregnancy. The chain's CDR3 is CASRATSGNEQYF. In nucleotides, the CDR3 is TGTGCCAGCAGGGCGACTAGCGGGAACGAGCAGTACTTC.